This passage covers 23 T cell receptor beta chains from one sample sequenced in a study of T-cell reconstitution after alpha-beta-depleted transplantation in children. The TCRbeta library incorporated unique molecular identifiers. Each CDR3 protein gets one entry after TCRdb re-called the PCR reads with MiXCR. The table lists roughly 100,000 distinct CDR3 sequences, 7% to 10% of them singletons. Sample: PBMCs from the stem cell graft donor, taken from the stem cell graft. All receptors derive from a human donor who donated a stem cell graft to a child with congenital amegakaryocytic thrombocytopenia.

In its sample, this clonotype was seen many times. The chain couples TRBV20-1 to TRBJ1-1; the D is unclear. V gave up 3 bases and J gave up 4 bases, with 12 bases separating them. Germline values: CDR1 DFQATT, CDR2 SNEGSKA (reference sequence). This CDR3 comprises 13 residues. The CDR3 region has the DNA TGCAGTGCTAGTGGGGAGGTAGCCACTGAAGCTTTCTTT. Its translation: CSASGEVATEAFF.

This clonotype was recorded many times. The V gene is TRBV6-5, the J gene TRBJ2-6; 7 nucleotides match TRBD2. V was clipped by 6 bases and J by 2 bases; unmatched bases: 7. The CDR3 totals 16 residues. Per the germline V gene, CDR1 is MNHEY and CDR2 is SVGAGI. The CDR3 nucleotides read TGTGCCAGCAGCTACGGGAGGAGGGCTGGGGCCAACGTCCTGACTTTC. Translated, it gives CASSYGRRAGANVLTF.

This clonotype was observed at least ten times. The chain couples TRBV9 to TRBJ1-2; D gene unclear. The ends were cut back, 0 bases at V and 6 bases at J, with 9 bases in the middle. Per germline, CDR1 SGDLS and CDR2 YYNGEE. The CDR3 is 13 residues long. CDR3 sequence reads: CASSVALEHGYTF. CDR3 nucleotide sequence: TGTGCCAGCAGCGTAGCGCTCGAGCATGGCTACACCTTC. Full variable domain (rest looked up from reference TRBV9 and TRBJ1-2): DSGVTQTPKHLITATGQRVTLRCSPRSGDLSVYWYQQSLDQGLQFLIQYYNGEERAKGNILERFSAQQFPDLHSELNLSSLELGDSALYFCASSVALEHGYTFGSGTRLTVV.

This clonotype appeared many times. This chain links TRBV20-1 with TRBJ2-1; perhaps TRBD1 as D (6 bases). CDR1 is DFQATT and CDR2 is SNEGSKA in the germline V gene (reference sequence). CDR3 length: 13 residues. Deletions cut 3 bases from V and 8 bases from J, with 14 bases between. CDR3 amino acids: CSARGHRDHEQFF. CDR3 DNA: TGCAGTGCTAGGGGACACCGGGACCATGAGCAGTTCTTC.

Ten or more counts support this clonotype. V and J are TRBV29-1 and TRBJ2-3; 8 bases match TRBD2. The J segment lost 2 bases and the V segment lost 3 bases, leaving 7 bases of the junction unmatched. The CDR3 is 15 residues long. Germline V lookup: CDR1 SQVTM, CDR2 ANQGSEA. CDR3 sequence (DNA): TGCAGCGTTGAGCCCAGCGGGAGCTTCACAGATACGCAGTATTTT. Protein sequence: CSVEPSGSFTDTQYF.

This clonotype was found many times. The V and J genes are TRBV10-3 and TRBJ1-2; D is possibly TRBD1 (5 bases). Germline V CDR1 and CDR2: ENHRY, SYGVKD. Trimming cost V 7 bases and J 4 bases, with 13 bases left between them. This CDR3 comprises 13 residues. CDR3 amino acids: CAITSRASYGYTF. CDR3 in DNA: TGTGCCATCACGTCCAGGGCGTCCTATGGCTACACCTTC.

This clonotype was detected many times. V is TRBV11-2 and J is TRBJ1-2; D gene unclear. Germline assignment: CDR1 SGHAT and CDR2 FQNNGV. The germline V and J ends were trimmed by 4 bases and 7 bases, with 28 bases remaining between them. This CDR3 has 18 amino acids. The CDR3 reads CASSSKRPGSRRVLGYTF. Written as DNA, the CDR3 is TGTGCCAGCAGCTCAAAAAGACCGGGTTCCCGTAGGGTACTTGGCTACACCTTC.

This clonotype was recorded at least ten times. This sequence joins TRBV20-1 and TRBJ2-4; 12 bases are shared with TRBD2. Germline assignment: CDR1 DFQATT and CDR2 SNEGSKA (reference sequence). V gave up 2 bases and J gave up 6 bases; unmatched junction bases: 2. The CDR3 totals 14 residues. The CDR3 sequence: CSARLAGGVNIQYF. For the CDR3, the DNA is TGCAGTGCTAGACTAGCGGGGGGGGTAAACATTCAGTACTTC.

This clonotype was recorded many times. This chain joins TRBV11-2 and TRBJ2-3; D possibly corresponds to TRBD1 (6 bases). The CDR3 has 13 residues. The germline V gene has CDR1 SGHAT and CDR2 FQNNGV. V gave up 0 bases and J gave up 8 bases, with 9 bases separating them. CDR3 residues: CASSLEGAGTQYF. DNA of the CDR3: TGTGCCAGCAGCTTAGAGGGGGCGGGTACGCAGTATTTT.

This clonotype appeared many times. The chain couples TRBV28 to TRBJ1-4; 9 bases align to TRBD1. V lost 2 bases to trimming and J lost 8 bases; unmatched junction nucleotides: 6. Germline values: CDR1 MDHEN, CDR2 SYDVKM. The CDR3 loop spans 15 amino acids. CDR3 residues: CASSLPGTGPEKLFF. DNA for the CDR3: TGTGCCAGCAGTTTACCCGGGACAGGGCCCGAAAAACTGTTTTTT.

The chain combines TRBV12-3 or TRBV12-4 with TRBJ2-7; weak D call: TRBD2 (6 bases). Deletions cut 3 bases from V and 1 base from J, with 10 bases between. The CDR3 covers 14 residues. This CDR3 reads CASSFAGRSYEQYF. The CDR3 bases are TGTGCCAGCAGTTTCGCGGGACGGTCCTACGAGCAGTACTTC.

This clonotype was detected many times. The chain is built from TRBV10-3 and TRBJ2-1; D may be TRBD2 (6 bases). V lost 8 bases to trimming and J lost 3 bases, with 14 bases between them. The CDR3 has 14 residues. Looked up from germline, CDR1 is ENHRY and CDR2 is SYGVKD. In nucleotides, the CDR3 is TGTGCCATCGGGACTCCCACATACTACAATGAGCAGTTCTTC. This gives the protein CAIGTPTYYNEQFF.

At least ten counts were recorded for this clonotype. V is TRBV5-6 and J is TRBJ2-3; 13 bases map to TRBD2. The trim removed 4 bases at V and 5 bases at J, leaving 4 bases unmatched. The CDR3 is 15 residues long. The V gene's germline CDR1 is SGHDT and CDR2 YYEEEE. CDR3 nucleotide sequence: TGTGCCAGCAGCACGGGACTAGCGGGAATAGATACGCAGTATTTT. This encodes CASSTGLAGIDTQYF.

This clonotype was observed a few times. The J gene is TRBJ2-7, the V gene TRBV7-8; maybe TRBD2 (5 bases). In germline, CDR1 is SGHVS, CDR2 FQNEAQ. The CDR3 sequence is 16 residues long. The germline V and J ends were trimmed by 1 base and 3 bases, with 16 bases remaining between them. CDR3 amino acids: CASSLEARAPHYEQYF. DNA of the CDR3: TGTGCCAGCAGCTTAGAGGCGAGGGCCCCTCACTACGAGCAGTACTTC.

This clonotype has at least ten counts. V usage is TRBV12-3 or TRBV12-4 and J usage is TRBJ2-2; TRBD1 agrees at 8 bases. The CDR3 contains 17 residues. Unmatched junction bases numbered 3, after V lost 0 bases and J lost 0 bases. DNA of the CDR3: TGTGCCAGCAGTTTAGCGTGGACAGGGACGAACACCGGGGAGCTGTTTTTT. Its translation: CASSLAWTGTNTGELFF.

The table lists this clonotype with many counts. The genes are TRBV29-1 and TRBJ1-2, with TRBD1 matching 9 bases. The junction had 10 bases not matched to a gene; V was cut back by 3 bases and J by 8 bases. The germline V gene encodes CDR1 SQVTM and CDR2 ANQGSEA. There are 14 residues in the CDR3. The chain's CDR3 is CSVEVSGTGTGYTF. Here the CDR3 DNA reads TGCAGCGTTGAGGTCTCCGGGACAGGGACCGGCTACACCTTC.

This clonotype showed up many times. The chain has TRBV28 and TRBJ1-2; TRBD1 is a possible D gene (6 bases). Germline V CDR1 and CDR2: MDHEN, SYDVKM. There are 14 residues in the CDR3. Trimming pared 3 bases from V and 8 bases from J, leaving 16 bases between. The CDR3 protein is CASSFGAGARGYTF. CDR3 in DNA: TGTGCCAGCAGTTTTGGGGCAGGGGCACGGGGCTACACCTTC.

V is TRBV16 and J is TRBJ1-1; D unresolved. The V gene lost 4 bases and the J gene lost 1 base, with 7 bases spanning the gap. Germline V CDR1 and CDR2: KGHSY, FQNENV. The CDR3 contains 13 residues. CDR3 loop: CASSLMGNTEAFF. The CDR3 DNA reads TGTGCCAGCAGCCTGATGGGGAACACTGAAGCTTTCTTT.

This clonotype came up many times. The chain joins TRBV7-2 to TRBJ2-1, with D possibly being TRBD1 or TRBD2 (7 bases each). Trimming took 5 bases from V and 5 from J, leaving 16 bases between them. Germline CDR1 reads SGHTA; CDR2 reads FQGNSA. There are 15 residues in the CDR3. This CDR3 reads CASSPRGGLHNEQFF. CDR3 in DNA: TGTGCCAGCAGCCCCAGGGGGGGGCTCCACAATGAGCAGTTCTTC. The full variable domain, its missing parts supplied by reference TRBV7-2 and TRBJ2-1, is GAGVSQSPSNKVTEKGKDVELRCDPISGHTALYWYRQSLGQGLEFLIYFQGNSAPDKSGLPSDRFSAERTGGSVSTLTIQRTQQEDSAVYLCASSPRGGLHNEQFFGPGTRLTVL.

The sample holds a few counts of this clonotype. This sequence joins TRBV9 and TRBJ1-5, with D unclear. There are 15 residues in the CDR3. V was cut by 0 bases and J by 0 bases, with 7 bases left in between. Germline V gene lookup returns CDR1 SGDLS and CDR2 YYNGEE. CDR3 in DNA: TGTGCCAGCAGCGTAGGAGGTTCTAGCAATCAGCCCCAGCATTTT. Its protein is CASSVGGSSNQPQHF.

This clonotype was counted ten times or more. This sequence joins TRBV18 and TRBJ2-7, with D unresolved. Trimming pared 2 bases from V and 2 bases from J, leaving 10 bases between. Germline CDR1 is KGHSH and CDR2 is LQKENI. This CDR3 comprises 14 residues. In DNA, the CDR3 is TGTGCCAGCTCACCAAATCCGAGACCCTACGAGCAGTACTTC. Translated, it gives CASSPNPRPYEQYF.

Worth noting for this clonotype: Possible read error: a much larger clone is one base away. The chain couples TRBV18 to TRBJ2-7; D remains unclear. The CDR3 has 13 residues. CDR1 is KGHSH, CDR2 LQKENI, per germline. V gave up 8 bases and J gave up 6 bases, with 17 bases separating them. The CDR3 DNA sequence: TGTGCCAGCAGCCACCTTCCCATCAGCGAGCAGTACTTC. As protein: CASSHLPISEQYF.

There are a few counts of this clonotype. V is TRBV18 and J is TRBJ2-3; D possibly corresponds to TRBD2 (6 bases). This CDR3 contains 14 residues. Germline assignment: CDR1 KGHSH and CDR2 LQKENI. The ends were cut back, 5 bases at V and 7 bases at J, with 16 bases in the middle. The CDR3 bases are TGTGCCAGCTCAACCGGGGCCGGGGGATATACGCAGTATTTT. Translation: CASSTGAGGYTQYF.